This T cell receptor beta chain was sequenced in a study of T cell repertoires in cytomegalovirus infection. At the level of the study: As its CMV epitopes, the study selected recently identified HLA-C-restricted and well-studied HLA-B-restricted targets. Public TCR beta signatures indicated both CMV infection and matching HLA type.

TCRdb recomputed calls from the reads with MiXCR, one row per CDR3 protein. The top ten hold more than 12% of the sample, which has about 920,000 distinct CDR3 sequences, approximately 31% seen once. V lost 9 bases, J lost 1 base, and 12 bases lay in between. This CDR3 has 13 residues. The germline V gene has CDR1 LNHDA and CDR2 SQIVND (reference sequence). About this clonotype: Its specificity is unknown.

The TCR originated in a human donor in good health (CMV status not recorded). Some clones in this sample may be carry-over from other donors' samples. This material consisted of cultured CD8+ T cells from PBMCs, taken from culture after CMV antigen stimulation. The J gene is TRBJ1-1, the V gene TRBV19; TRBD1 might be the D (5 bases). CDR3 amino acids: CASTGTPNTEAFF. The CDR3 nucleotides are TGTGCCAGCACCGGGACCCCGAACACTGAAGCTTTCTTT.